The sequence of this TCR beta chain was determined in a study of blood T cells in healthy people across ages. The total RNA that was extracted per sample amounted to at least 5.5 micrograms. The CDR3 loop spans 14 amino acids. CDR1 is SGHAT and CDR2 is FQNNGV in the germline V gene. For this clonotype: At one end, the junction sequence differs from germline, possibly due to a read error.

A second PCR, run for about 7 to 11 cycles, used a sample-barcoded 5' primer plus a J-beta primer mix. TCRdb fed the 5' RACE reads into MiXCR, producing one record per CDR3 protein. The data show over 1,200,000 distinct CDR3 sequences, 59% seen once. V is TRBV11-2 and J is TRBJ2-2; D possibly uses TRBD1 or TRBD2 (5 bases each). What was sequenced was blood. This receptor was identified in a young man in good health. The CDR3 is CAGSKGPYTGELFF. The CDR3, as DNA: TGTGCCGGCAGCAAGGGACCGTACACCGGGGAGCTGTTTTTT.